A single sample gave rise to the 8 T cell receptor beta chains below, sequenced in a study of cytomegalovirus exposure and HLA in healthy donors. The primer mix had 60 Vbeta and 13 Jbeta primers. Sequencing was performed with immunoSEQ multiplex PCR; in TCRdb, only in-frame clones are kept and a portion is missing. This table holds about 150,000 clones, over 65% found once. The sequenced sample consisted of PBMCs. These receptors were obtained from a man aged 25-40 years in good health and CMV-seronegative.

The genes are TRBV10-3 and TRBJ1-2; TRBD1 agrees at 11 bases. V dropped 6 bases and J dropped 5; count of bases not matched to a gene: 8. The germline gives CDR1 ENHRY, CDR2 SYGVKD. CDR3 length: 15 amino acids. CDR3 DNA sequence: TGTGCCATCAGGGGGACAGGGGGAGGTGTTTATGGCTACACCTTC. Translated, it gives CAIRGTGGGVYGYTF.

This clone was seen only once. The V gene is TRBV21-1, the J gene TRBJ2-1; the table's D call, TRBD1, was not checked against the DNA. TRBV21-1 is a pseudogene. The CDR3 is 17 amino acids. The CDR3 spells CASSLRRRGQGYCEQFF. For the CDR3, the DNA is TGTGCCAGCAGCCTCAGAAGGCGGGGACAGGGTTATTGTGAGCAGTTCTTC.

V gene TRBV6-1 combines with J gene TRBJ2-7, with D unclear. The V gene lost 7 bases and the J gene lost 0 bases, with 4 bases spanning the gap. This CDR3 has 11 residues. CDR1 and CDR2 (germline): MNHNS, SASEGT. In DNA form, the CDR3 reads TGTGCCAGCACCCTCTCCTACGAGCAGTACTTC. Translated: CASTLSYEQYF.

CDR3 in amino acids: CASSLGTGGFTEAFF. The CDR3 region has the DNA TGTGCCAGCAGCTTAGGAACAGGGGGGTTCACTGAAGCTTTCTTT. The chain is built from TRBV7-8 and TRBJ1-1; 8 positions match TRBD1. V shed 1 base, J shed 4 bases, and the junction held 5 bases outside the gene matches. This CDR3 has 15 residues. The germline CDR1 and CDR2 sequences are SGHVS and FQNEAQ. Variable domain in full (rest from reference TRBV7-8 and TRBJ1-1): GAGVSQSPRYKVAKRGQDVALRCDPISGHVSLFWYQQALGQGPEFLTYFQNEAQLDKSGLPSDRFFAERPEGSVSTLKIQRTQQEDSAVYLCASSLGTGGFTEAFFGQGTRLTVV.

V and J are TRBV29-1 and TRBJ2-2; D remains ambiguous. This CDR3 spans 11 amino acids. Germline V gene lookup returns CDR1 SQVTM and CDR2 ANQGSEA. The germline V and J ends were trimmed by 7 bases and 7 bases, with 10 bases remaining between them. Here the CDR3 reads CSGSVLGELFF. The CDR3, as DNA: TGCAGCGGCTCGGTCCTCGGGGAGCTGTTTTTT.

The chain couples TRBV5-6 to TRBJ2-7, with 8 nucleotides matching TRBD1. CDR3 length: 14 amino acids. Germline CDR1 reads SGHDT; CDR2 reads YYEEEE. V lost 0 bases to trimming and J lost 4 bases; unmatched junction nucleotides: 3. The CDR3: CASSLGGTGYEQYF. CDR3 nucleotide sequence: TGTGCCAGCAGCTTGGGAGGGACAGGTTACGAGCAGTACTTC. The full variable domain, with the rest looked up from reference TRBV5-6 and TRBJ2-7, is DAGVTQSPTHLIKTRGQQVTLRCSPKSGHDTVSWYQQALGQGPQFIFQYYEEEERQRGNFPDRFSGHQFPNYSSELNVNALLLGDSALYLCASSLGGTGYEQYFGPGTRLTVT.

This clone is large. The same CDR3 is also encoded by other DNA sequences in this sample. This chain joins TRBV4-2 and TRBJ2-7; 8 bases are shared with TRBD2. This CDR3 has 17 residues. Germline V gene data show CDR1 as LGHNA and CDR2 as YNFKEQ. The V and J ends lost 4 bases and 5 bases, in that order; junction bases with no gene match: 16. CDR3 loop: CASSLAPRPGGINEQYF. CDR3 DNA: TGTGCCAGCAGCCTGGCCCCCCGCCCGGGGGGGATCAACGAGCAGTACTTC.

J is TRBJ1-5 and V is TRBV6-6, with TRBD1 matching over 8 bases. Trimming took 6 bases from V and 9 from J; bases not matched to a gene: 7. The germline gives CDR1 MNHNY, CDR2 SVGAGI (reference sequence). The CDR3 covers 13 residues. CDR3 bases: TGTGCCAGCAGCTCCGACAGGGGAGGGCCCCAGCATTTT. Protein: CASSSDRGGPQHF.